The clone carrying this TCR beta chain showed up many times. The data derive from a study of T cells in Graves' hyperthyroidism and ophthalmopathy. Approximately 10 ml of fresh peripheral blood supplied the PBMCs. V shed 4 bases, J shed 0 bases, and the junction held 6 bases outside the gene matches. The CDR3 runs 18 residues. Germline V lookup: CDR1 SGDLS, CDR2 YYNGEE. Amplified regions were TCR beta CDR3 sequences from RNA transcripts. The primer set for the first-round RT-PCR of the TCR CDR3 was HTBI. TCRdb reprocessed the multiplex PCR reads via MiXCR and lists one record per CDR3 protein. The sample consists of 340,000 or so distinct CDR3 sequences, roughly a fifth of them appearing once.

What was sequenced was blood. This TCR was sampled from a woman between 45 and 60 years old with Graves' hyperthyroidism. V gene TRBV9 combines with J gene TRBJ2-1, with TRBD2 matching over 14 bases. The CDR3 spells CASSPGLAGASSYNEQFF. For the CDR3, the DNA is TGTGCCAGCAGCCCGGGACTAGCGGGGGCCAGCTCCTACAATGAGCAGTTCTTC.